The 17 T cell receptor beta chains below all came from one sample that was sequenced in a study of CD8+ T cells in alopecia areata. Following RNA extraction, reverse transcription yielded cDNA that acted as the sequencing template. Produced via immunoSEQ multiplex PCR; TCRdb's table is partial and in-frame only. The repertoire consists of 100,000 to 150,000 clones, with under 40% occurring once and the leading ten covering approximately 3%. Sequences were obtained from CD4+ T cells sorted from blood. The receptors come from a human donor with alopecia areata.

The chain couples TRBV29-1 to TRBJ2-7; D may be TRBD2 (6 bases). V was clipped by 6 bases and J by 2 bases, with 17 bases between them. CDR3 length: 14 amino acids. In germline, CDR1 is SQVTM, CDR2 ANQGSEA. Here the CDR3 reads CSVLGVGSAYEQYF. CDR3 DNA sequence: TGCAGCGTACTCGGGGTCGGGAGCGCCTACGAGCAGTACTTC.

V gene TRBV7-2 combines with J gene TRBJ1-1; a weak D match, TRBD1 (6 bases). CDR1 is SGHTA and CDR2 is FQGNSA in the germline V gene. Trimming pared 5 bases from V and 5 bases from J, leaving 15 bases between. The CDR3 totals 14 residues. The CDR3 region has the DNA TGTGCCAGCAGCAAGAGGGGGGAGAGAACTGAAGCTTTCTTT. Its translation: CASSKRGERTEAFF.

The table lists this clone with a few counts. The rearrangement joins TRBV19 to TRBJ1-5; 7 positions match TRBD1. Looked up from germline, CDR1 is LNHDA and CDR2 is SQIVND (reference sequence). With 7 bases clipped from V and 5 bases from J, the junction kept 14 bases outside the gene matches. This CDR3 has 16 residues. The CDR3 bases are TGTGCCAGTACCCTCGGGGCCAGGGGGTACGATCAGCCCCAGCATTTT. This sequence encodes CASTLGARGYDQPQHF.

This chain connects TRBV30 to TRBJ1-2; D is unresolved. The CDR3 runs 12 residues. Trimming removed 0 bases at V and 8 bases at J, with 10 bases between. Looked up from germline, CDR1 is GTSNPN and CDR2 is SVGIG (reference sequence). CDR3 region: CAWSVGGAGYTF. In DNA, the CDR3 is TGTGCCTGGAGTGTAGGAGGAGCCGGCTACACCTTC.

V and J are TRBV29-1 and TRBJ2-1; TRBD2 aligns across 7 bases. CDR3 length: 13 residues. Germline CDR1 reads SQVTM; CDR2 reads ANQGSEA. V was clipped by 7 bases and J by 4 bases; unmatched bases: 7. CDR3 in DNA: TGCAGCGCCGGGGGGAGGTCATACAATGAGCAGTTCTTC. Protein: CSAGGRSYNEQFF.

The V gene is TRBV5-1, the J gene TRBJ2-7; the match to TRBD1 covers 9 bases. V was pared by 4 bases and J by 7 bases, with 6 bases of the junction left unmatched. CDR1 is SGHRS, CDR2 YFSETQ, per germline. This CDR3 is 13 amino acids long. CDR3 amino acids: CASSAGQGVEQYF. In DNA form, the CDR3 reads TGCGCCAGCAGCGCGGGACAGGGTGTTGAGCAGTACTTC.

This clone was detected only a few times. The V gene is TRBV29-1, the J gene TRBJ1-1; unclear D gene. Germline CDR1 and CDR2: SQVTM and ANQGSEA. CDR3 length: 13 residues. V was trimmed by 4 bases and J by 1 base, leaving 10 bases between them. The CDR3 coding sequence is TGCAGCGTTGGCCAGCGCTGGAACACTGAAGCTTTCTTT. This translates into CSVGQRWNTEAFF.

This clone appeared a few times. The chain has TRBV29-1 and TRBJ1-2; unclear D gene. V was shortened by 4 bases and J by 4 bases, with 13 bases between the two germline ends. Germline V gene sequence: CDR1 SQVTM, CDR2 ANQGSEA. The CDR3 has 13 amino acids. CDR3 nucleotides: TGCAGCGTTGCTCAAGGACCGCTCTATGGCTACACCTTC. It translates to CSVAQGPLYGYTF.

The chain employs TRBV5-6 and TRBJ2-5; D is unresolved. Germline V gene lookup returns CDR1 SGHDT and CDR2 YYEEEE. V lost 2 bases to trimming and J lost 4 bases, with 12 bases between them. CDR3 length: 14 amino acids. The CDR3 loop is CASSLPTRRETQYF. In nucleotides, the CDR3 is TGTGCCAGCAGCTTACCCACCCGGAGAGAGACCCAGTACTTC.

The chain combines TRBV6-5 with TRBJ2-7; D ambiguous. Germline CDR1 and CDR2: MNHEY and SVGAGI. V dropped 0 bases and J dropped 2 bases, with 11 bases sitting between them. This CDR3 is 15 amino acids long. In DNA form, the CDR3 reads TGTGCCAGCAGTTACTCGAGGTCACTCGCCTACGAGCAGTACTTC. It codes for CASSYSRSLAYEQYF.

CDR3 in amino acids: CASSLVGYPDEAFF. Written as DNA, the CDR3 is TGCGCCAGCAGCTTGGTAGGTTACCCGGACGAAGCTTTCTTT. The chain recombines TRBV5-1 with TRBJ1-1; D uncertain. Germline V CDR1 and CDR2: SGHRS, YFSETQ. Deletions cut 0 bases from V and 8 bases from J, with 14 bases between. The CDR3 length is 14 residues.

This chain uses TRBV4-2 with TRBJ2-7; a weak D match, TRBD2 (6 bases). Germline V CDR1 and CDR2: LGHNA, YNFKEQ. The CDR3 sequence is 14 residues long. Between the trimmed V and J ends, which lost 4 bases and 4 bases, there was a span of 14 bases. The CDR3 here is CASSREIREYEQYF. DNA of the CDR3: TGTGCCAGCAGCCGAGAAATTCGGGAGTACGAGCAGTACTTC.

This chain uses TRBV5-1 with TRBJ2-5; TRBD2 matches at 13 bases. The germline gives CDR1 SGHRS, CDR2 YFSETQ. The junction had 4 bases not matched to a gene; V was cut back by 4 bases and J by 1 base. This CDR3 has 16 residues. The chain's CDR3 is CASSLGTSGTQETQYF. CDR3 DNA: TGCGCCAGCAGCCTGGGGACTAGCGGGACCCAAGAGACCCAGTACTTC.

This rearrangement joins TRBV2 to TRBJ2-5; 7 bases are shared with TRBD1. This CDR3 has 13 amino acids. Germline assignment: CDR1 SNHLY and CDR2 FYNNEI. With 7 bases clipped from V and 2 bases from J, the junction kept 4 bases outside the gene matches. The CDR3 protein is CASTLGQQETQYF. Here the CDR3 DNA reads TGTGCCAGCACCTTGGGACAGCAAGAGACCCAGTACTTC.

The chain uses TRBV30 and TRBJ2-7; D might be TRBD1 (7 bases). This CDR3 spans 13 amino acids. V was pared by 2 bases and J by 5 bases, with 13 bases between. Per germline, CDR1 GTSNPN and CDR2 SVGIG (reference sequence). Here the CDR3 reads CAWSNQGGNEQYF. For the CDR3, the DNA is TGTGCCTGGAGTAATCAGGGGGGCAACGAGCAGTACTTC.

This clone showed up just a few times. This chain joins TRBV7-9 and TRBJ2-5; TRBD1 might be the D (6 bases). CDR3 size: 15 residues. V was shortened by 5 bases and J by 2 bases, with 15 bases between the two germline ends. The germline V gene has CDR1 SEHNR and CDR2 FQNEAQ (reference sequence). The chain's CDR3 is CASSRGHPDQETQYF. CDR3 nucleotide sequence: TGTGCCAGCAGCAGGGGACACCCTGATCAAGAGACCCAGTACTTC.

This chain joins TRBV4-2 and TRBJ2-7, with D possibly matching TRBD1 (7 bases). The CDR3 loop spans 14 amino acids. Trimming shortened V by 0 bases and J by 9 bases, and 15 bases separated the two germline ends. Germline CDR1 LGHNA, CDR2 YNFKEQ. CDR3 amino acids: CASSQDRGAGWQYF. The DNA for the CDR3 is TGTGCCAGCAGCCAAGACAGGGGGGCGGGCTGGCAGTACTTC.